Each of the 5 T cell receptor beta chains below was sequenced from the same sample in a study of T-cell reconstitution after alpha-beta-depleted transplantation in children. Molecular barcoding with unique molecular identifiers was used for the TCRbeta library. TCRdb reprocessed the PCR reads via MiXCR and lists one record per CDR3 protein. This sample carries about 980,000 distinct CDR3 sequences, around 30% of them seen once, and the ten largest clones take roughly 30%. The specimen comprised PBMCs, mostly from graft donor cells, sampled 360 days after TCRalphabeta/CD19-depleted stem cell transplant. The receptors stem from a boy younger than two who had a stem cell transplant for SCID, so the T cells may come from the graft donor.

The chain links TRBV6-2 or TRBV6-3 to TRBJ2-2, with TRBD2 as a possible D gene (5 bases). There are 15 residues in the CDR3. CDR1 MNHEY and CDR2 SVGEGT come from the germline V gene. The V gene lost 4 bases and the J gene lost 2 bases, with 11 bases spanning the gap. CDR3 sequence (DNA): TGTGCCAGCAGTTGGCTCGCGGGTAACACCGGGGAGCTGTTTTTT. Translating gives CASSWLAGNTGELFF.

The chain combines TRBV7-2 with TRBJ2-1; possibly TRBD2 for D (5 bases). The CDR3 length is 15 residues. In germline, CDR1 is SGHTA, CDR2 FQGNSA. V shed 5 bases and J shed 0 bases, with 11 bases lying between them. The CDR3 coding sequence is TGTGCCAGCAGCACCGAGGGAAGCTCCTACAATGAGCAGTTCTTC. It codes for CASSTEGSSYNEQFF.

This clonotype turned up a few times. The gene calls are TRBV10-2 and TRBJ1-1; perhaps TRBD1 as D (5 bases). The CDR3 covers 14 residues. Trimming took off 2 bases at V and 4 bases at J, with 11 bases between the two ends. Germline CDR1 is WSHSY and CDR2 is SAAADI. CDR3: CASSEARGVTEAFF. Written as DNA, the CDR3 is TGCGCCAGCAGTGAGGCTCGGGGGGTCACTGAAGCTTTCTTT.

As DNA, the CDR3 is TGTGCCAGCAGGGGGCTAGGGACAGGGAACTATGGCTACACCTTC. Translation: CASRGLGTGNYGYTF. V is TRBV27 and J is TRBJ1-2; TRBD1 aligns across 9 bases. CDR1 is MNHEY and CDR2 is SMNVEV in the germline V gene (reference sequence). The CDR3 contains 15 residues. V lost 6 bases and J lost 2; bases outside the gene matches: 7.

This clonotype was seen only a few times. For the CDR3, the DNA is TGTGCCAGCAGCGTGACTAGCGGGGGGACAAACAATGAGCAGTTCTTC. Its translation: CASSVTSGGTNNEQFF. This chain links TRBV7-3 with TRBJ2-1; 13 bases line up with TRBD2. Germline CDR1 and CDR2: SGHTA and FQGTGA. V shed 5 bases and J 5 bases; nucleotides not matched to a gene: 6. The CDR3 length is 16 residues.